A single sample is the source of the 2 T cell receptor beta chains below, sequenced in a study of CD8 T cells in Susac syndrome. The authors reverse transcribed roughly 0.5 to 1 ug RNA with random hexamers. MiXCR was run by TCRdb on the immunoSEQ multiplex PCR reads, yielding one entry per CDR3 protein. The data show some 200,000 distinct CDR3 sequences, with around 95% seen just once and around 0.1% held by the top ten. Sequenced input: CD4+ T cells from PBMCs. Source of these receptors: a human donor with Susac syndrome.

The chain uses TRBV6-5 and TRBJ1-2, with D tentatively TRBD1 (5 bases). Germline lookup yields CDR1 MNHEY and CDR2 SVGAGI. Trimming removed 8 bases from V and 0 bases from J, with 13 bases in between. The CDR3 length is 14 residues. Here the CDR3 DNA reads TGTGCCAGCGGAGGGGTACGGCCTAACTATGGCTACACCTTC. This translates into CASGGVRPNYGYTF.

The J gene is TRBJ2-5, the V gene TRBV5-1; D is unresolved. Germline CDR1 is SGHRS and CDR2 is YFSETQ. The germline V and J ends were trimmed by 2 bases and 4 bases, with 12 bases remaining between them. This CDR3 has 14 residues. CDR3 in amino acids: CASSFGQELETQYF. CDR3 DNA sequence: TGCGCCAGCAGCTTCGGCCAGGAGCTAGAGACCCAGTACTTC.